The T cell receptor (beta chain) described here comes from a study of T cells expressing NK-cell markers (dated by TCRdb to 2018 to 2020). With regard to the full study: Seven or eight donors provided sorted CD3+CD56+NKG2C+, CD3+CD56+NKG2C- and CD3+CD56-NKG2C+ T-cell subsets, whose TCR beta-chain repertoires were profiled. Among the eight sequenced donors, only one was HCMV-seronegative, while the other seven were HCMV-seropositive. Sequencing of the libraries produced 2 x 150 bp reads on Illumina HiSeq 2000/2500, MiSeq or NextSeq. The study sequenced eight donors, all healthy volunteers chosen at random: three men and five women.

The instrument was an Illumina HiSeq 2000. TCR beta cDNA libraries were made by 5'RACE template switching that added a universal primer site and unique molecular identifiers. cDNA synthesis was primed from the TCR beta constant segment, followed by two successive PCR amplification steps. Regarding the original processing steps: MIGEC handled demultiplexing of the reads and grouping by UMI, while MiTCR was used to assemble and quantify clonotypes. To exclude erroneous sequences, any TCR cDNA sequence not supported by at least two reads was discarded. Downstream repertoire analysis used the tcR package, and clonotypes were matched across fractions by CDR3 nucleotide sequence plus V segment. Antigen specificity was annotated against VDJdb with VDJmatch, allowing one amino acid substitution in CDR3. Reads reprocessed by TCRdb are summarized as one entry per CDR3 protein sequence, and DNA is absent. The V and J calls and clone size are TCRdb's, not the authors'. This specimen's table enumerates about 380,000 distinct CDR3 sequences. The ten top clones hold roughly 5.4% of the sample.

A remark on this clonotype: This clone's antigen is unknown.

HCMV serostatus was determined by detecting HCMV-specific IgG in serum with a commercial ELISA kit. Peripheral blood mononuclear cells were isolated from blood by Ficoll density gradient centrifugation. Here is what the overall study found, with its caveats: In six donors, the dominant CD3+CD56+NKG2C+ clonotypes were among the top 10 CD8+ clonotypes and accounted for 1.0-7.0% of CD8+ T cells. Those dominant clonotypes were again the most abundant among CD3+CD56-NKG2C+ cells in a handful of donors, at about 25-65%. Whether the expanded NKG2C-expressing T cell clones were specific for HCMV antigens was left unclear.

The sequencing input was blood T cells: a sorted CD56 or NKG2C T cell subset, CD4+ or CD8+ T cells, or bulk PBMC T cells (not recorded which). The receptor comes from a man aged 18-69 years in good health.

The CDR3 region reads CASRAPGQSISGNTIYF. The sequence joins TRBV12-3 or TRBV12-4 to TRBJ1-3; the TRBD1 assignment by TCRdb is unverifiable without DNA. The CDR3 spans 17 residues, from the cysteine through the phenylalanine. DNA for this receptor is not on file.